This T cell receptor beta chain was documented in a study of T cell repertoires in cytomegalovirus infection. Each CDR3 protein gets one entry after TCRdb re-called the reads with MiXCR. The table has 150,000 to 200,000 distinct CDR3 sequences, approximately 17% seen once; the top ten hold under 20%. The specimen was CD8+ T cells from PBMCs. The source is a human donor in good health (CMV status not recorded). Some clones in this sample may be carry-over from other donors' samples.

The CDR3 nucleotides are TGTGCCAGCAGCCAGGCAGGACTCGAAGAGACCCAGTACTTC. Its protein product is CASSQAGLEETQYF. This chain links TRBV7-9 with TRBJ2-5; weak D call: TRBD2 (5 bases). The length of the CDR3 is 14 residues. Deletions cut 5 bases from V and 3 bases from J, with 13 bases between. Germline assignment: CDR1 SEHNR and CDR2 FQNEAQ (reference sequence).